What follows are 10 T cell receptor beta chains derived from one specimen sequenced in a study of T cells in tuberculosis. Clones were read by immunoSEQ multiplex PCR, and TCRdb kept only the in-frame ones, dropping some. The sample consists of around 33,000 clones, roughly 92% of them appearing once. The sample taken for sequencing was PBMCs. The receptor set was obtained from a donor aged 10-29 years with latent tuberculosis or without tuberculosis infection. Some clones in this sample may be carry-over from other donors' samples.

The V gene is TRBV2, the J gene TRBJ2-1, with 9 bases that match TRBD1. The junction had 10 bases not matched to a gene; V was cut back by 6 bases and J by 4 bases. Germline V lookup: CDR1 SNHLY, CDR2 FYNNEI. The length of the CDR3 is 16 residues. The CDR3, as DNA: TGTGCCAGCAGCGCACAGGGGGCAGGGTCTTACAATGAGCAGTTCTTC. This gives the protein CASSAQGAGSYNEQFF.

This chain connects TRBV5-6 to TRBJ1-5; D possibly corresponds to TRBD1 (5 bases). The germline V and J ends were trimmed by 5 bases and 3 bases, with 18 bases remaining between them. Germline values: CDR1 SGHDT, CDR2 YYEEEE. This CDR3 has 16 residues. CDR3 loop: CASSLVGGGPNQPQHF. CDR3 bases: TGTGCCAGCAGTCTGGTGGGGGGTGGCCCCAATCAGCCCCAGCATTTT.

This chain links TRBV18 with TRBJ2-7, with TRBD1 matching over 9 bases. Germline CDR1 KGHSH, CDR2 LQKENI. The CDR3 is 14 residues long. V was clipped by 4 bases and J by 5 bases; unmatched bases: 6. The DNA of the CDR3 is TGTGCCAGCTCACTAAACAGGGGGCTAGACGAGCAGTACTTC. Its translation: CASSLNRGLDEQYF.

The J gene is TRBJ1-2, the V gene TRBV19; tentatively, D is TRBD1 (6 bases). V lost 8 bases to trimming and J lost 5 bases, with 15 bases between them. Germline V gene data show CDR1 as LNHDA and CDR2 as SQIVND (reference sequence). The CDR3 spans 13 residues. The CDR3 protein is CASEPGQRYGYTF. The CDR3 DNA reads as TGTGCCAGTGAACCGGGACAAAGATATGGCTACACCTTC.

The chain is built from TRBV2 and TRBJ2-1; the match to TRBD1 covers 7 bases. The CDR3 length is 15 residues. The germline gives CDR1 SNHLY, CDR2 FYNNEI. V was clipped by 9 bases and J by 4 bases; unmatched bases: 12. CDR3 bases: TGTGCCAGTCATAGACAGGGAAATCGGTACAATGAGCAGTTCTTC. Amino acid sequence: CASHRQGNRYNEQFF. The variable domain in full, completed from reference TRBV2 and TRBJ2-1, reads EPEVTQTPSHQVTQMGQEVILRCVPISNHLYFYWYRQILGQKVEFLVSFYNNEISEKSEIFDDQFSVERPDGSNFTLKIRSTKLEDSAMYFCASHRQGNRYNEQFFGPGTRLTVL.

The V and J genes are TRBV4-1 and TRBJ1-4; unclear D gene. Germline assignment: CDR1 MGHRA and CDR2 YSYEKL. V was cut by 2 bases and J by 8 bases, with 9 bases left in between. The CDR3 sequence is 13 residues long. The CDR3 sequence: CASSQPTSEKLFF. CDR3 DNA sequence: TGCGCCAGCAGCCAACCTACGTCCGAAAAACTGTTTTTT.

The rearrangement joins TRBV20-1 to TRBJ1-2; a possible D gene is TRBD1 (5 bases). Trimming stripped 7 bases from V and 4 bases from J, with 10 bases between. Germline V gives CDR1 DFQATT, CDR2 SNEGSKA (reference sequence). This CDR3 contains 11 residues. The CDR3 region has the DNA TGCAGTGGGGGCGATTCCTATGGCTACACCTTC. Its translation: CSGGDSYGYTF.

The chain uses TRBV6-5 and TRBJ1-2; tentatively, D is TRBD1 (5 bases). CDR1 is MNHEY and CDR2 is SVGAGI in the germline V gene. Trimming took off 5 bases at V and 4 bases at J, with 14 bases between the two ends. The CDR3 is 14 amino acids. This CDR3 reads CASSPPGQSYGYTF. DNA for the CDR3: TGTGCCAGCAGTCCTCCAGGGCAGTCCTATGGCTACACCTTC.

The chain carries TRBV30 and TRBJ2-2, with 9 bases lining up with TRBD1. Losses at the gene ends were 1 base for V and 5 bases for J; bases not matched to a gene: 2. The germline V gene encodes CDR1 GTSNPN and CDR2 SVGIG (reference sequence). CDR3 length: 14 residues. In nucleotides, the CDR3 is TGTGCCTGGAGTGGGGACAGGGCGACCGGGGAGCTGTTTTTT. Translating gives CAWSGDRATGELFF.

This chain joins TRBV30 and TRBJ1-5; D is perhaps TRBD1 (6 bases). The CDR3 contains 15 residues. Trimming shortened V by 3 bases and J by 2 bases, and 14 bases separated the two germline ends. The V gene's germline CDR1 is GTSNPN and CDR2 SVGIG (reference sequence). The CDR3 protein is CAWSITGTGNQPQHF. The CDR3 nucleotides read TGTGCCTGGAGCATTACAGGGACGGGCAATCAGCCCCAGCATTTT.